The 9 T cell receptor beta chains below come from one sample, sequenced in a study of shared clonotypes between healthy human individuals. Naive CD8 cells, CD45RO-negative and positively selected for CCR7, excluded terminally differentiated effector memory CD45RA+ cells. The assay was immunoSEQ multiplex PCR, and TCRdb's table has in-frame clones only and misses some. The sample lists 1.5 million to 2.5 million clones, just under 95% occurring once. Sequenced material: naive CD8+ T cells sorted from blood. The receptor source for this set is a young man in good health.

As regards this clone: The sample contains more than one DNA sequence encoding this CDR3. J is TRBJ2-7 and V is TRBV10-2, with D unclear. With 0 bases removed from V and 1 base from J, the gap between germline ends came to 7 bases. Looked up from germline, CDR1 is WSHSY and CDR2 is SAAADI. The CDR3 is 14 amino acids. The CDR3, as DNA: TGCGCCAGCAGTGAGTCTGGGCTATCCTACGAGCAGTACTTC. It is translated as CASSESGLSYEQYF.

The chain links TRBV18 to TRBJ2-7, with D unclear. The germline V gene has CDR1 KGHSH and CDR2 LQKENI. This CDR3 contains 16 residues. V gave up 1 base and J gave up 5 bases, with 18 bases separating them. As DNA, the CDR3 is TGTGCCAGCTCACCACTTTCGGGTGGAATGAATCACGAGCAGTACTTC. Translation gives CASSPLSGGMNHEQYF.

The J gene is TRBJ2-1, the V gene TRBV30; D may be TRBD1 or TRBD2 (6 bases each). The germline V and J ends were trimmed by 3 bases and 13 bases, with 13 bases remaining between them. The CDR3 runs 11 residues. CDR1 and CDR2 from the germline V gene are GTSNPN and SVGIG (reference sequence). CDR3 nucleotide sequence: TGTGCCTGGAGAGTCGGGGGCTACCAGTTCTTC. Its translation: CAWRVGGYQFF. The whole variable domain, filled in from reference TRBV30 and TRBJ2-1, reads SQTIHQWPATLVQPVGSPLSLECTVEGTSNPNLYWYRQAAGRGLQLLFYSVGIGQISSEVPQNLSASRPQDRQFILSSKKLLLSDSGFYLCAWRVGGYQFFGPGTRLTVL.

About this clone: The sample contains more than one DNA sequence encoding this CDR3. This rearrangement joins TRBV10-1 to TRBJ1-1; D unclear. Trimming cost V 3 bases and J 0 bases, with 5 bases left between them. Germline values: CDR1 WNHNN, CDR2 SYGVQD (reference sequence). The CDR3 extends over 13 amino acids. The CDR3 coding sequence is TGCGCCAGCAGTGAAACCCTGAACACTGAAGCTTTCTTT. It is translated as CASSETLNTEAFF.

This chain joins TRBV30 and TRBJ2-5, with 7 positions matching TRBD2. Germline CDR1 GTSNPN, CDR2 SVGIG (reference sequence). The V and J ends lost 5 bases and 0 bases, in that order; junction bases with no gene match: 9. The CDR3 runs 15 residues. As DNA, the CDR3 is TGTGCCTGGGGCGGTGCGGGAGCATACCAAGAGACCCAGTACTTC. Translation: CAWGGAGAYQETQYF. The variable domain in full, with the rest retrieved from reference TRBV30 and TRBJ2-5, is SQTIHQWPATLVQPVGSPLSLECTVEGTSNPNLYWYRQAAGRGLQLLFYSVGIGQISSEVPQNLSASRPQDRQFILSSKKLLLSDSGFYLCAWGGAGAYQETQYFGPGTRLLVL.

Concerning this clone itself: In the same sample, other DNA sequences code for this CDR3. The chain is built from TRBV10-3 and TRBJ2-7; TRBD1 might be the D (5 bases). The germline CDR1 and CDR2 sequences are ENHRY and SYGVKD. The CDR3 spans 14 residues. V lost 3 bases to trimming and J lost 0 bases, with 9 bases between them. The CDR3 protein is CAISDQGSSYEQYF. The CDR3 DNA sequence: TGTGCCATCAGTGACCAGGGAAGCTCCTACGAGCAGTACTTC.

The chain has TRBV7-9 and TRBJ2-7; D perhaps matches TRBD2 (5 bases). The germline V gene has CDR1 SEHNR and CDR2 FQNEAQ (reference sequence). With 1 base removed from V and 2 bases from J, the gap between germline ends came to 12 bases. CDR3 length equals 15 residues. DNA for the CDR3: TGTGCCAGCAGCTTAGATCCAGCGGCGCCCTACGAGCAGTACTTC. Its translation: CASSLDPAAPYEQYF.

Note on this clone: This sample includes further DNA sequences coding for the same CDR3. This chain uses TRBV30 with TRBJ2-5; D remains unclear. Trimming left V 0 bases short and J 4 bases short, with 6 bases between. CDR3 length equals 12 residues. Germline V CDR1 and CDR2: GTSNPN, SVGIG (reference sequence). CDR3 region: CAWSVMGETQYF. CDR3 coding DNA: TGTGCCTGGAGTGTAATGGGAGAGACCCAGTACTTC.

Regarding this clone: Distinct nucleotide sequences in the sample also encode this CDR3. This chain joins TRBV19 and TRBJ1-1, with D hard to call. CDR1 is LNHDA and CDR2 is SQIVND in the germline V gene (reference sequence). CDR3 length: 14 amino acids. Trimming cost V 3 bases and J 3 bases, with 11 bases left between them. In nucleotides, the CDR3 is TGTGCCAGTAGTATCTACGGTTTGGACACTGAAGCTTTCTTT. It yields the protein CASSIYGLDTEAFF.